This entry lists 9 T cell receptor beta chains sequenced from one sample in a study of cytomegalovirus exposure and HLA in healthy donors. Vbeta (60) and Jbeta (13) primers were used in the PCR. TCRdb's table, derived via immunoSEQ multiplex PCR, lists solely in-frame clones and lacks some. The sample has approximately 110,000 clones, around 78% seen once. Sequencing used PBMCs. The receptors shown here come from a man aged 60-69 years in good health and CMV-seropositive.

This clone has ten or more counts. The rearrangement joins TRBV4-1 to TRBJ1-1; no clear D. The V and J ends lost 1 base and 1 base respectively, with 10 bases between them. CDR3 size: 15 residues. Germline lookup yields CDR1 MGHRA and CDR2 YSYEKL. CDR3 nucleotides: TGCGCCAGCAGCCAAGTAGGTCGGGAGAACACTGAAGCTTTCTTT. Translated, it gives CASSQVGRENTEAFF.

This CDR3 reads CASRDTGGLSPLHF. The CDR3, as DNA: TGTGCCAGCAGGGATACAGGGGGACTCTCACCCCTCCACTTT. The V call is TRBV2, the J call TRBJ1-6; 8 bases line up with TRBD1. V dropped 6 bases and J dropped 10; count of bases not matched to a gene: 8. In germline, CDR1 is SNHLY, CDR2 FYNNEI. The CDR3 totals 14 residues.

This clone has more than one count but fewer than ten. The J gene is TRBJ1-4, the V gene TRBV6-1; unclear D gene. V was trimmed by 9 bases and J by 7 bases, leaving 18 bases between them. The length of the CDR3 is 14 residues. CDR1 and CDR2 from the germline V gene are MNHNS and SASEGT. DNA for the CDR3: TGTGCCAGTAAAATAGCGGGCGACGGTGAAAAACTGTTTTTT. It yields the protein CASKIAGDGEKLFF.

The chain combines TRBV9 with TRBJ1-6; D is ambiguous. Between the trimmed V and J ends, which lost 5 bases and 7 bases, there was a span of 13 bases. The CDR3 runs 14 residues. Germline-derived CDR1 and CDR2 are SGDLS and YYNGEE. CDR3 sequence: CASSLLFSNSPLHF. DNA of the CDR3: TGTGCCAGCAGTTTGTTGTTCTCGAATTCACCCCTCCACTTT.

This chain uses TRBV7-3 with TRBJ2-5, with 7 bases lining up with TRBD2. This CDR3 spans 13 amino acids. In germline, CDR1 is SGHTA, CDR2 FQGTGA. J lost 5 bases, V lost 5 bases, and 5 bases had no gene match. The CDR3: CASSTAGGETQYF. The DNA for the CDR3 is TGTGCCAGCAGCACAGCCGGGGGGGAGACCCAGTACTTC. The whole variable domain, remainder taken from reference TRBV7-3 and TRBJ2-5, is GAGVSQTPSNKVTEKGKYVELRCDPISGHTALYWYRQSLGQGPEFLIYFQGTGAADDSGLPNDRFFAVRPEGSVSTLKIQRTERGDSAVYLCASSTAGGETQYFGPGTRLLVL.

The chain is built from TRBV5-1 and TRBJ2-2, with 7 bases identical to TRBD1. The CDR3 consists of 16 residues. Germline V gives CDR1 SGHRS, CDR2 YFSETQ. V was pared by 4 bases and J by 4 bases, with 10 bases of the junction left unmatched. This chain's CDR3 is CASSLGTARFTGELFF. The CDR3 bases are TGCGCCAGCAGCCTGGGGACAGCCAGATTCACCGGGGAGCTGTTTTTT.

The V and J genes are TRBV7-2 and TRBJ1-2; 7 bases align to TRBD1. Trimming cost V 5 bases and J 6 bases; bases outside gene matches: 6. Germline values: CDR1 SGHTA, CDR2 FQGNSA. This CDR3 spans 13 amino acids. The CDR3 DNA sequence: TGTGCCAGCAGCCGATCAGGGGGAAATGGCTACACCTTC. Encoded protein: CASSRSGGNGYTF.

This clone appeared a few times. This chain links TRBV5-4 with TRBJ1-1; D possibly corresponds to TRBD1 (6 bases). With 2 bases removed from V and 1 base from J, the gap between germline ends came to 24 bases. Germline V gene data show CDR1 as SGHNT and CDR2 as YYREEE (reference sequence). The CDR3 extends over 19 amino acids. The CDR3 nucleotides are TGTGCCAGCAGCTTCACCTTTCTTCGGACAGTTCGAGCGAACACTGAAGCTTTCTTT. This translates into CASSFTFLRTVRANTEAFF.

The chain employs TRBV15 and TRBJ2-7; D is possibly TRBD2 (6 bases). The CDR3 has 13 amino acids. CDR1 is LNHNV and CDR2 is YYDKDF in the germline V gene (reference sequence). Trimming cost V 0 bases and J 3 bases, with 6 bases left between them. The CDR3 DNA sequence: TGTGCCACCAGCAGAGAAGCGGGCTACGAGCAGTACTTC. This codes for CATSREAGYEQYF. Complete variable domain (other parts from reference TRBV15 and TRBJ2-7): DAMVIQNPRYQVTQFGKPVTLSCSQTLNHNVMYWYQQKSSQAPKLLFHYYDKDFNNEADTPDNFQSRRPNTSFCFLDIRSPGLGDTAMYLCATSREAGYEQYFGPGTRLTVT.